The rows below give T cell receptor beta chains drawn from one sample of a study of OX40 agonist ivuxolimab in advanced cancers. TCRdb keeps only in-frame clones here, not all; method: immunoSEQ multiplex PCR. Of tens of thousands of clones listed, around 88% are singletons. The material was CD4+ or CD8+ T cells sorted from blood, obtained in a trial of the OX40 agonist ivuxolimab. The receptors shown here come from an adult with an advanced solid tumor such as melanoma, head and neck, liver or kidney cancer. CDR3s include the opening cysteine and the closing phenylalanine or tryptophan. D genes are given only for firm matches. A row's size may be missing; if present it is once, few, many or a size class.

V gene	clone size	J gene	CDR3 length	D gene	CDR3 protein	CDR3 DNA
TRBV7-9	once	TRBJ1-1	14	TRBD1	CASSQPDRDTEAFF	TGTGCCAGCAGCCAACCTGACAGGGACACTGAAGCTTTCTTT
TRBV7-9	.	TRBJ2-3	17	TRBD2	CASSMPTLAGATDTQYF	TGTGCCAGCAGCATGCCTACACTAGCGGGAGCCACCGATACGCAGTATTTT
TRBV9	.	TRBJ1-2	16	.	CASSARRRTAVYGYTF	TGTGCCAGCAGCGCCCGCCGAAGGACGGCAGTCTATGGCTACACCTTC
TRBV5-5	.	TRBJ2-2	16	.	CASSPRTAPNTGELFF	TGTGCCAGCAGCCCACGGACAGCCCCGAACACCGGGGAGCTGTTTTTT
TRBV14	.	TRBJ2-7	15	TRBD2	CASTKGAGPTYEQYF	TGTGCCAGCACTAAAGGAGCGGGACCCACTTACGAGCAGTACTTC
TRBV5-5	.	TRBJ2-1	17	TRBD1	CASSPSSTGFSYNEQFF	TGTGCCAGCAGCCCAAGCTCGACAGGGTTCTCCTACAATGAGCAGTTCTTC
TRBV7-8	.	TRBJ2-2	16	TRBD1	CASTIMGTANTGELFF	TGTGCCAGCACAATAATGGGGACAGCGAACACCGGGGAGCTGTTTTTT
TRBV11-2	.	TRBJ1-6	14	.	CASSLKTANSPLHF	TGTGCCAGCAGCTTAAAAACTGCCAATTCACCCCTCCACTTT
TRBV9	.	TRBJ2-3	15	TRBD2	CASRETSGSGDTQYF	TGTGCCAGCAGGGAGACTAGCGGGAGTGGCGATACGCAGTATTTT
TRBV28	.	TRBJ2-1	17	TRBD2	CASNNFRGLSKGNEQFF	TGTGCCAGCAACAACTTTCGGGGACTATCTAAAGGCAATGAGCAGTTCTTC
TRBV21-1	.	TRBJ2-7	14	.	CASSKALQGNEQYF	TGTGCCAGCAGCAAAGCGCTACAGGGAAACGAGCAGTACTTC
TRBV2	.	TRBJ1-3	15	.	CASRRMGGSGNTIYF	TGTGCCAGCAGGAGGATGGGGGGATCTGGAAACACCATATATTTT
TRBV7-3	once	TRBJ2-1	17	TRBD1	CASSLNAGQGPYNEQFF	TGTGCCAGCAGCTTAAATGCGGGACAGGGCCCCTACAATGAGCAGTTCTTC
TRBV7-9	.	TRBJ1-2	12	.	CASSPQRLGYTF	TGTGCCAGCAGCCCCCAGAGATTGGGCTACACCTTC
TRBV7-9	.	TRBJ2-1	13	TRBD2	CASSSGLAGAEFF	TGTGCCAGCAGCTCGGGACTAGCGGGAGCCGAGTTCTTC
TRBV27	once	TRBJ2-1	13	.	CASSFEGRGEQFF	TGTGCCAGCAGTTTTGAGGGACGCGGTGAGCAGTTCTTC
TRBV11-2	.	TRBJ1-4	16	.	CASSFNGDTRNEKLFF	TGTGCCAGCAGCTTTAACGGGGATACAAGGAATGAAAAACTGTTTTTT
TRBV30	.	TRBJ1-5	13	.	CAWSPWSDQPQHF	TGTGCCTGGAGTCCCTGGTCCGATCAGCCCCAGCATTTT
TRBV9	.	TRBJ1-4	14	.	CASSPIGKGEKLFF	TGTGCCAGCAGCCCGATTGGGAAAGGAGAAAAACTGTTTTTT
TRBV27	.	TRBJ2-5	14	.	CASRPTGTIETQYF	TGTGCCAGCAGACCGACAGGTACAATCGAGACCCAGTACTTC
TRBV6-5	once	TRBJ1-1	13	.	CATRLSPNTEAFF	TGTGCCACCAGATTAAGCCCGAACACTGAAGCTTTCTTT
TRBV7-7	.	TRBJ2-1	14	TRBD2	CASSLAREGTEQFF	TGTGCTAGCAGCTTAGCCAGGGAGGGGACTGAGCAGTTCTTC
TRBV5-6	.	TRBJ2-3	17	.	CASSDPRAIPGTDTQYF	TGTGCCAGCAGCGATCCAAGGGCTATACCAGGGACAGATACGCAGTATTTT
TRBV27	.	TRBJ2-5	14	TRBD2	CASTALAGGETQYF	TGTGCCAGCACCGCACTAGCGGGGGGGGAGACCCAGTACTTC
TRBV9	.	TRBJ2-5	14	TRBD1	CASSGQGFGETQYF	TGTGCCAGCAGCGGACAGGGGTTCGGAGAGACCCAGTACTTC
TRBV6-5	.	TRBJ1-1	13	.	CASSSRGGTEAFF	TGTGCCAGCAGTTCTAGGGGTGGCACTGAAGCTTTCTTT
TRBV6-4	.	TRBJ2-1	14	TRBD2	CASSEIGLAGKQFF	TGTGCCAGCAGTGAGATTGGACTAGCGGGAAAACAGTTCTTC
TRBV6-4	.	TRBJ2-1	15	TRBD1	CASSVAGGFYNEQFF	TGTGCCAGCAGTGTTGCAGGGGGCTTTTACAATGAGCAGTTCTTC